Sequencing of this TCR beta chain was carried out in a study of response to subunit inactivated influenza vaccine. The CDR3 is 13 residues long. Germline V gene data show CDR1 as MNHEY and CDR2 as SVGEGT. The V and J ends lost 5 bases and 7 bases respectively, with 14 bases between them. Notes on the study in general: Seasonal influenza vaccination, on each occasion, was suggested by the authors to recruit few new T cells.

This clonotype appeared a few times. Its antigen remains unknown. TCRdb used MiXCR to reprocess the RT-PCR reads, holding one entry per CDR3 protein. This sample has about 500,000 distinct CDR3 sequences, with about 15% found just once. This TCR was recovered from a man aged 50-75 years who received an inactivated influenza vaccine. The chain combines TRBV6-2 or TRBV6-3 with TRBJ2-5; perhaps TRBD1 as D (6 bases). Sequences were derived from CD4+ T cells sorted from PBMCs, sampled roughly 24 months after vaccination. Here the CDR3 reads CASSLNREGTQYF. CDR3 DNA sequence: TGTGCCAGCAGTCTCAACAGGGAAGGGACCCAGTACTTC.